Here is one T cell receptor beta chain with its context. This entry is derived from a study of long-term antiretroviral therapy in people with HIV. Germline CDR1 MNHEY, CDR2 SVGAGI. The length of the CDR3 is 14 residues. The V and J ends lost 6 bases and 3 bases respectively, with 15 bases between them. The immunoSEQ assay was v3.0, run at survey level. Repertoires were generated with immunoSEQ multiplex PCR, while TCRdb's copy carries only in-frame clones and drops some. The data show approximately 17,000 clones, about three quarters seen once. The chain uses TRBV6-5 and TRBJ2-7; tentatively, D is TRBD1 or TRBD2 (5 bases each). This TCR was sampled from a man in his thirties or forties with HIV. The starting material was unsorted PBMCs, obtained less than 2.2 years before starting antiretroviral therapy. CDR3 DNA: TGTGCCAGCAGGGGGAGCAACAGGATCTACGAGCAGTACTTC. This codes for CASRGSNRIYEQYF.